This passage covers 24 T cell receptor beta chains from one sample sequenced in a study of cytomegalovirus exposure and HLA in healthy donors. Vbeta (60) and Jbeta (13) primers were used in the PCR. Some clones are missing from TCRdb's copy, which holds only in-frame ones; the method was immunoSEQ multiplex PCR. The sample includes 100,000 to 150,000 clones, approximately 10% of them seen just once. The sample comprised PBMCs. Receptor source: a young woman in good health and CMV-seropositive.

The chain carries TRBV19 and TRBJ1-1, with a weak D call TRBD1 (6 bases). The V gene's germline CDR1 is LNHDA and CDR2 SQIVND (reference sequence). This CDR3 region has 13 residues. The germline V and J ends were trimmed by 11 bases and 4 bases, with 17 bases remaining between them. CDR3 DNA: TGTGCCGGGCGGCGCCAGGGGAGCACTGAAGCTTTCTTT. It is translated as CAGRRQGSTEAFF.

The rearrangement joins TRBV29-1 to TRBJ1-1; tentative D call: TRBD1 (6 bases). The CDR3 has 13 residues. Deletions cut 3 bases from V and 2 bases from J, with 10 bases between. In germline, CDR1 is SQVTM, CDR2 ANQGSEA. This CDR3 reads CSVDLGGNTEAFF. Written as DNA, the CDR3 is TGCAGCGTTGACTTAGGGGGTAACACTGAAGCTTTCTTT. The full variable domain, in which reference TRBV29-1 and TRBJ1-1 provide the parts outside the CDR3, is SAVISQKPSRDICQRGTSLTIQCQVDSQVTMMFWYRQQPGQSLTLIATANQGSEATYESGFVIDKFPISRPNLTFSTLTVSNMSPEDSSIYLCSVDLGGNTEAFFGQGTRLTVV.

V is TRBV28 and J is TRBJ2-5; D perhaps matches TRBD1 (5 bases). CDR1 and CDR2 from the germline V gene are MDHEN and SYDVKM. V lost 6 bases and J lost 5, with 10 bases in between. This CDR3 has 12 residues. For the CDR3, the DNA is TGTGCCAGCAGCCAGGGCCGGGAGACCCAGTACTTC. It specifies CASSQGRETQYF.

This clone was counted a few times. This specimen includes other DNA sequences encoding the same CDR3. The chain is built from TRBV13 and TRBJ1-1, with D perhaps TRBD1 (5 bases). There are 13 residues in the CDR3. Germline V lookup: CDR1 PRHDT, CDR2 FYEKMQ (reference sequence). V was trimmed by 6 bases and J by 1 base, leaving 9 bases between them. CDR3 in DNA: TGTGCCAGCAGTGGGGGAGGGAACACTGAAGCTTTCTTT. It encodes CASSGGGNTEAFF.

This clone was observed a handful of times. The V call is TRBV28, the J call TRBJ2-5; 7 nucleotides agree with TRBD1. The V and J ends lost 7 bases and 5 bases, in that order; junction bases with no gene match: 7. The CDR3 is made up of 13 amino acids. In germline, CDR1 is MDHEN, CDR2 SYDVKM. CDR3 DNA sequence: TGTGCCAGCAAGACAGGGACCGGGGAGACCCAGTACTTC. Its protein product is CASKTGTGETQYF.

The J gene is TRBJ2-3, the V gene TRBV13, with D perhaps TRBD1 (5 bases). This CDR3 has 13 residues. V shed 4 bases and J shed 9 bases, with 14 bases lying between them. Germline V gives CDR1 PRHDT, CDR2 FYEKMQ (reference sequence). The CDR3 here is CASSSRAPATQYF. The CDR3 coding sequence is TGTGCCAGCAGCTCCAGGGCCCCAGCGACGCAGTATTTT.

This clone was counted a few times. The chain employs TRBV15 and TRBJ2-1; perhaps TRBD1 as D (6 bases). Trimming pared 0 bases from V and 5 bases from J, leaving 11 bases between. Germline assignment: CDR1 LNHNV and CDR2 YYDKDF (reference sequence). CDR3 size: 15 residues. CDR3 sequence reads: CATSRDLGQHNEQFF. CDR3 DNA: TGTGCCACCAGCAGAGATCTAGGACAGCACAATGAGCAGTTCTTC.

This clone has just one count. The chain uses TRBV28 and TRBJ1-1, with 12 bases that match TRBD1. The ends lost 5 bases at V and 0 bases at J; junction bases unmatched: 10. The V gene's germline CDR1 is MDHEN and CDR2 SYDVKM. The CDR3 contains 18 residues. The CDR3 protein is CASSPLRDRGRMNTEAFF. CDR3 DNA sequence: TGTGCCAGCAGTCCACTCCGGGACAGGGGGCGCATGAACACTGAAGCTTTCTTT.

This clone was counted between two and nine times. The chain is built from TRBV21-1 and TRBJ1-2. TRBV21-1 corresponds to a pseudogene. The CDR3 totals 15 residues. This chain's CDR3 is CASSIGPSRGYGYTF. For the CDR3, the DNA is TGTGCCAGCAGCATTGGACCCTCACGGGGCTATGGCTACACCTTC.

This sequence joins TRBV6-5 and TRBJ1-4, with 10 positions matching TRBD1. Unmatched junction bases numbered 4, after V lost 4 bases and J lost 8 bases. The CDR3 has 14 residues. In germline, CDR1 is MNHEY, CDR2 SVGAGI. CDR3 loop: CASSFRTGGEKLFF. The CDR3 region has the DNA TGTGCCAGCAGTTTTCGGACAGGGGGAGAAAAACTGTTTTTT.

The rearrangement uses TRBV9 and TRBJ1-5; the match to TRBD1 covers 7 bases. Trimming removed 7 bases from V and 9 bases from J; junction bases left unmatched: 13. Germline values: CDR1 SGDLS, CDR2 YYNGEE. The CDR3 length is 14 residues. This chain's CDR3 is CASSKGGGLGPQHF. In DNA form, the CDR3 reads TGTGCCAGCTCGAAAGGAGGGGGCCTTGGGCCCCAGCATTTT. The full variable domain, in which reference TRBV9 and TRBJ1-5 provide the parts outside the CDR3, is DSGVTQTPKHLITATGQRVTLRCSPRSGDLSVYWYQQSLDQGLQFLIQYYNGEERAKGNILERFSAQQFPDLHSELNLSSLELGDSALYFCASSKGGGLGPQHFGDGTRLSIL.

The chain has TRBV7-9 and TRBJ2-3, with a weak D call TRBD2 (6 bases). V was pared by 4 bases and J by 9 bases, with 11 bases between. CDR3 size: 12 residues. In germline, CDR1 is SEHNR, CDR2 FQNEAQ (reference sequence). This CDR3 reads CASSSPAGTQYF. CDR3 bases: TGTGCCAGCAGCTCGCCGGCGGGGACGCAGTATTTT.

The chain carries TRBV28 and TRBJ1-5, with a possible D match to TRBD1 (6 bases). The CDR3 extends over 13 amino acids. Looked up from germline, CDR1 is MDHEN and CDR2 is SYDVKM. Trimming took off 6 bases at V and 4 bases at J, with 10 bases between the two ends. The CDR3 region has the DNA TGTGCCAGCAGGTGGACAGTTAATCAGCCCCAGCATTTT. It translates to CASRWTVNQPQHF.

A few counts support this clone. V is TRBV4-2 and J is TRBJ1-5, with a tentative D call TRBD1 (6 bases). Germline V gene data show CDR1 as LGHNA and CDR2 as YNFKEQ. Trimming took 5 bases from V and 10 from J, leaving 18 bases between them. There are 14 residues in the CDR3. CDR3 residues: CASSKERGKKPQHF. Here the CDR3 DNA reads TGTGCCAGCAGCAAGGAAAGGGGGAAAAAACCCCAGCATTTT.

The chain has TRBV11-1 and TRBJ1-2; perhaps TRBD1 as D (6 bases). Trimming pared 2 bases from V and 9 bases from J, leaving 13 bases between. CDR1 is SGHAT and CDR2 is FQDESV in the germline V gene (reference sequence). CDR3 length equals 13 residues. CDR3 coding DNA: TGTGCCAGCAGCTTATCCCAGGGGATGAGCTACACCTTC. Translation: CASSLSQGMSYTF. The whole variable domain, filled in from reference TRBV11-1 and TRBJ1-2, reads EAEVAQSPRYKITEKSQAVAFWCDPISGHATLYWYRQILGQGPELLVQFQDESVVDDSQLPKDRFSAERLKGVDSTLKIQPAELGDSAMYLCASSLSQGMSYTFGSGTRLTVV.

This clone was detected a few times. The rearrangement links TRBV9 to TRBJ2-2, with TRBD2 matching over 12 bases. The length of the CDR3 is 17 residues. The V and J ends lost 1 base and 8 bases, in that order; junction bases with no gene match: 9. Germline assignment: CDR1 SGDLS and CDR2 YYNGEE. CDR3 DNA: TGTGCCAGCAGCGTATCTAGCGGGAGGGCAGGTTGGGGGGAGCTGTTTTTT. This encodes CASSVSSGRAGWGELFF.

This clone was picked up a small number of times. DNA for the CDR3: TGTGCCAGCAGTGAAGGAGGAGGCGGCTACACCTTC. Translated: CASSEGGGGYTF. This chain uses TRBV6-1 with TRBJ1-2; no reliable D call. Germline V gene sequence: CDR1 MNHNS, CDR2 SASEGT. Deletions cut 1 base from V and 8 bases from J, with 8 bases between. The CDR3 runs to 12 residues.

In this sample, this clone turned up a few times. The same CDR3 is also encoded by other DNA sequences in this sample. This chain joins TRBV6-5 and TRBJ1-4; D is perhaps TRBD1 (6 bases). The CDR3 consists of 16 residues. V dropped 2 bases and J dropped 2 bases, with 12 bases sitting between them. Germline V gives CDR1 MNHEY, CDR2 SVGAGI. CDR3 sequence (DNA): TGTGCCAGCAGTTACACCTACAGGGCCACTAATGAAAAACTGTTTTTT. Encoded protein: CASSYTYRATNEKLFF.

This clone came up a few times. The chain links TRBV4-1 to TRBJ1-1; 10 bases align to TRBD1. Germline V lookup: CDR1 MGHRA, CDR2 YSYEKL. The CDR3 is made up of 14 amino acids. The J segment lost 12 bases and the V segment lost 3 bases, leaving 10 bases of the junction unmatched. In DNA form, the CDR3 reads TGCGCCAGCAGCCACCTCCCCCAGGGACAGGGGCCTTTCTTT. Translating gives CASSHLPQGQGPFF.

The CDR3 nucleotides read TGCGCCAGCAGCCCGACTAGCGCTTCAGATACGCAGTATTTT. Translating gives CASSPTSASDTQYF. The gene calls are TRBV5-1 and TRBJ2-3; 8 nucleotides agree with TRBD2. The V and J ends lost 4 bases and 4 bases, in that order; junction bases with no gene match: 5. Per germline, CDR1 SGHRS and CDR2 YFSETQ. The CDR3 length is 14 residues.

This clone was picked up a small number of times. This chain joins TRBV5-1 and TRBJ2-1; D remains ambiguous. The CDR3 has 14 amino acids. The V end was cut by 1 base, the J end by 7 bases, with 12 bases between. CDR1 is SGHRS and CDR2 is YFSETQ in the germline V gene. In DNA, the CDR3 is TGCGCCAGCAGCTTGACGTATAACCGGAATGAGCAGTTCTTC. Translated: CASSLTYNRNEQFF.

Many counts were recorded for this clone. V usage is TRBV4-2 and J usage is TRBJ2-5, with 8 positions matching TRBD2. Trimming removed 0 bases from V and 1 base from J; junction bases left unmatched: 1. Germline CDR1 reads LGHNA; CDR2 reads YNFKEQ. The CDR3 has 15 amino acids. CDR3 bases: TGTGCCAGCAGCCAAGATCGGGAGGGCCAAGAGACCCAGTACTTC. Its translation: CASSQDREGQETQYF.

This clone has a handful of counts. The rearrangement links TRBV6-5 to TRBJ1-4, with D uncertain. CDR3 length: 13 residues. The germline V gene has CDR1 MNHEY and CDR2 SVGAGI. V lost 2 bases to trimming and J lost 5 bases, with 6 bases between them. The CDR3 DNA sequence: TGTGCCAGCAGTTACGGGCCGAATGAAAAACTGTTTTTT. Encoded protein: CASSYGPNEKLFF.

This rearrangement joins TRBV4-2 to TRBJ2-3, with 8 bases matching TRBD1. The junction had 8 bases not matched to a gene; V was cut back by 4 bases and J by 2 bases. Germline V gives CDR1 LGHNA, CDR2 YNFKEQ. The CDR3 runs to 16 residues. The chain's CDR3 is CASSLGQGGITDTQYF. CDR3 sequence (DNA): TGTGCCAGCAGCCTAGGACAGGGCGGAATCACAGATACGCAGTATTTT.